A single TCR beta chain is shown here with its context. The antigen remains undetermined. Here the gene names and germline are mouse. The read terminates 1 residue ahead of where the CDR3 ends, so the germline J gene completes it. V gave up 6 bases and J gave up 5 bases; unmatched junction bases: 2. This CDR3 has 13 residues. Per germline, CDR1 KGHPV and CDR2 FQNQEV (reference sequence). The source of the sample is a study of tissue T cells after allogeneic stem cell transplantation. Study outcomes and limitations: Shared clones across patients were few; motif clustering revealed tissue-specific shared signatures. Only a limited share of tissue TCRs appeared in blood or spleen.

CDR3 sequences, V/J genes, frequencies and template counts came from survey-depth TCRbeta sequencing. Sequencing used immunoSEQ multiplex PCR; TCRdb keeps in-frame clones, though not all of them. Of about 48,000 clones listed, around 70% are singletons. Sequencing was performed on sorted cells pooled from one or two spleens. The chain has TRBV26 and TRBJ2-4, with 10 bases lining up with TRBD2. The TCR originated in a pool of C57BL/6 mice in good health. CDR3 DNA (partial): TGTGCCAGCAGCCGGGACTGGGGAAACACCTTGTAC. Translated, it gives CASSRDWGNTLY. The complete CDR3 protein is CASSRDWGNTLYF. The complete variable domain, with remaining parts taken from reference TRBV26 and TRBJ2-4, reads NSKVIQTPRYLVKGQGQKAKMRCIPEKGHPVVFWYQQNKNNEFKFLINFQNQEVLQQIDMTEKRFSAECPSNSPCSLEIQSSEAGDSALYLCASSRDWGNTLYFGAGTRLSVL.